The 18 T cell receptor beta chains in this list originate from one sample, sequenced in a study of cytomegalovirus exposure and HLA in healthy donors. Amplification used 60 Vbeta primers and 13 Jbeta primers. This table comes from immunoSEQ multiplex PCR, and its TCRdb copy is limited to in-frame clones, with some not included. The table has 140,000 to 150,000 clones, about 76% seen once. The sequenced material came from PBMCs. Source of these receptors: a male donor in good health and CMV-seronegative.

This sequence joins TRBV5-6 and TRBJ2-3; D might be TRBD2 (6 bases). Germline CDR1 is SGHDT and CDR2 is YYEEEE. Trimming pared 0 bases from V and 8 bases from J, leaving 13 bases between. CDR3 length: 14 residues. CDR3 DNA sequence: TGTGCCAGCAGCTTGGCTAGCGCCAAGGGTACGCAGTATTTT. Translated: CASSLASAKGTQYF.

The chain couples TRBV9 to TRBJ2-3, with 8 bases aligning to TRBD2. Germline V gene data show CDR1 as SGDLS and CDR2 as YYNGEE. Trimming at V came to 5 bases and at J to 5 bases, leaving 10 bases not matched to a gene. The CDR3 has 15 amino acids. The CDR3 DNA is TGTGCCAGCAGGCTCGGGACTAGTCGGGGAGATACGCAGTATTTT. It specifies CASRLGTSRGDTQYF.

This clone has only one observation. The chain recombines TRBV21-1 with TRBJ2-7; no check of the table's D call, TRBD2, against the DNA was made. TRBV21-1 is given as a pseudogene. CDR3 length: 15 amino acids. CDR3 DNA sequence: TGTGCCAGCCCCCCCGAGGACGGGAATAGGTACGAGCAGTACTTC. Translation: CASPPEDGNRYEQYF.

The chain joins TRBV10-1 to TRBJ2-7, with TRBD2 as a possible D gene (5 bases). The CDR3 covers 13 residues. CDR1 is WNHNN and CDR2 is SYGVQD in the germline V gene (reference sequence). V shed 0 bases and J shed 9 bases, with 12 bases lying between them. This CDR3 reads CASSESGRGWQYF. CDR3 in DNA: TGCGCCAGCAGTGAGTCTGGGAGAGGTTGGCAGTACTTC.

The V gene is TRBV29-1, the J gene TRBJ1-2; D is possibly TRBD1 (6 bases). The V end was cut by 3 bases, the J end by 4 bases, with 9 bases between. CDR3 length: 12 residues. The germline CDR1 and CDR2 sequences are SQVTM and ANQGSEA. CDR3 sequence: CSVDRGGYGYTF. The CDR3, as DNA: TGCAGCGTTGATCGAGGGGGCTATGGCTACACCTTC.

A few counts support this clone. This chain joins TRBV19 and TRBJ2-7, with 13 bases that match TRBD2. V gave up 3 bases and J gave up 6 bases; unmatched junction bases: 8. Germline loops: CDR1 LNHDA, CDR2 SQIVND (reference sequence). The CDR3 runs 16 residues. The CDR3 coding sequence is TGTGCCAGTAGTATGGGACTAGCGGGACCCTCTACCGAGCAGTACTTC. Its protein is CASSMGLAGPSTEQYF.

This clone was found once. This rearrangement joins TRBV10-2 to TRBJ2-3, with 14 bases aligning to TRBD2. The trim removed 6 bases at V and 3 bases at J, leaving 14 bases unmatched. The CDR3 has 19 amino acids. Germline V lookup: CDR1 WSHSY, CDR2 SAAADI. The CDR3 loop reads CASSRSPGLAGVGTDTQYF. The CDR3 nucleotides are TGCGCCAGCAGCCGCTCACCGGGACTAGCGGGAGTAGGAACAGATACGCAGTATTTT.

The chain joins TRBV6-5 to TRBJ1-5; no clear D gene. V was clipped by 5 bases and J by 3 bases, with 14 bases between them. The CDR3 spans 15 residues. Germline values: CDR1 MNHEY, CDR2 SVGAGI. Written as DNA, the CDR3 is TGTGCCAGCAGTGGTAGCCGGCAGTTCAATCAGCCCCAGCATTTT. Its translation is CASSGSRQFNQPQHF.

In its sample, this clone was seen once. The chain recombines TRBV6-1 with TRBJ2-7; 7 nucleotides agree with TRBD1. The V gene's germline CDR1 is MNHNS and CDR2 SASEGT. CDR3 size: 14 residues. After removal of 7 bases from V and 6 bases from J, the junction contained 12 bases not matched to a gene. The CDR3 nucleotides are TGTGCCAGCACCCCAGGACAGGTTGGTGGCGAGCAGTACTTC. It yields the protein CASTPGQVGGEQYF.

The CDR3 sequence is CASSAIRRQHNEQYF. For the CDR3, the DNA is TGTGCCAGCAGTGCCATCCGGAGACAGCACAACGAGCAGTACTTC. This chain connects TRBV28 to TRBJ2-7, with D perhaps TRBD1 (5 bases). This CDR3 has 15 amino acids. V gave up 5 bases and J gave up 5 bases, with 19 bases separating them. In germline, CDR1 is MDHEN, CDR2 SYDVKM.

This rearrangement joins TRBV11-3 to TRBJ1-1; D possibly corresponds to TRBD1 (6 bases). Trimming cost V 6 bases and J 2 bases, with 13 bases left between them. The CDR3 spans 14 residues. The germline V gene has CDR1 SGHNT and CDR2 YENEEA. CDR3 amino acids: CASSPRGGNTEAFF. The CDR3 region has the DNA TGTGCCAGCAGTCCTCGTGGGGGCAACACTGAAGCTTTCTTT.

This clone is a singleton in its sample. The chain links TRBV6-5 to TRBJ1-2, with D possibly being TRBD1 (5 bases). Germline assignment: CDR1 MNHEY and CDR2 SVGAGI. V was pared by 1 base and J by 6 bases, with 15 bases between. There are 15 residues in the CDR3. The CDR3 loop is CASSYWGGRGNGYTF. For the CDR3, the DNA is TGTGCCAGCAGTTACTGGGGGGGAAGAGGAAATGGCTACACCTTC.

For this clone: Within the sample, other DNA sequences also encode this same CDR3. This CDR3 reads CASSLAEAGLMSEQFF. CDR3 in DNA: TGTGCCAGCAGCTTGGCCGAGGCGGGACTGATGAGTGAGCAGTTCTTC. This chain connects TRBV5-4 to TRBJ2-1, with D perhaps TRBD2 (6 bases). V lost 0 bases, J lost 9 bases, and 19 bases lay in between. Germline loops: CDR1 SGHNT, CDR2 YYREEE (reference sequence). CDR3 length equals 16 residues.

This clone was observed once. The chain uses TRBV10-1 and TRBJ2-7; 8 positions match TRBD2. This CDR3 is 15 amino acids long. Germline V gene data show CDR1 as WNHNN and CDR2 as SYGVQD (reference sequence). Germline trimming cut 0 bases from V and 6 bases from J; bases unmatched to any gene: 7. The DNA of the CDR3 is TGCGCCAGCAGTGAGTCCGCCGGGACTAGAAGCGAGCAGTACTTC. Protein sequence: CASSESAGTRSEQYF.

This rearrangement joins TRBV7-9 to TRBJ2-7; 8 bases map to TRBD2. The CDR3 spans 17 residues. CDR1 SEHNR and CDR2 FQNEAQ come from the germline V gene (reference sequence). Trimming cost V 5 bases and J 2 bases; bases outside gene matches: 14. For the CDR3, the DNA is TGTGCCAGCAGCCCCTACAATGAGCGGGAGATAACCTACGAGCAGTACTTC. It encodes CASSPYNEREITYEQYF. Full variable domain (missing parts from reference TRBV7-9 and TRBJ2-7): DTGVSQNPRHKITKRGQNVTFRCDPISEHNRLYWYRQTLGQGPEFLTYFQNEAQLEKSRLLSDRFSAERPKGSFSTLEIQRTEQGDSAMYLCASSPYNEREITYEQYFGPGTRLTVT.

V usage is TRBV14 and J usage is TRBJ1-6; D remains ambiguous. The CDR3 consists of 15 residues. The germline V and J ends were trimmed by 0 bases and 10 bases, with 13 bases remaining between them. Germline-derived CDR1 and CDR2 are SGHDN and FVKESK. The CDR3 is CASSQDGGLRSPLHF. The CDR3 DNA sequence: TGTGCCAGCAGCCAAGATGGAGGTTTGAGATCACCCCTCCACTTT. Variable domain in full (rest from reference TRBV14 and TRBJ1-6): EAGVTQFPSHSVIEKGQTVTLRCDPISGHDNLYWYRRVMGKEIKFLLHFVKESKQDESGMPNNRFLAERTGGTYSTLKVQPAELEDSGVYFCASSQDGGLRSPLHFGNGTRLTVT.

The chain joins TRBV11-2 to TRBJ1-2, with a tentative D call TRBD1 (6 bases). Germline CDR1 is SGHAT and CDR2 is FQNNGV. Trimming removed 5 bases from V and 4 bases from J, with 17 bases in between. This CDR3 contains 15 residues. This CDR3 reads CASSTRQAAGYGYTF. CDR3 coding DNA: TGTGCCAGCAGCACGAGACAGGCGGCGGGCTATGGCTACACCTTC.

This clone was seen more than once but under ten times. The rearrangement joins TRBV4-1 to TRBJ2-7; 7 positions agree with TRBD1. Trimming took 4 bases from V and 1 from J; bases not matched to a gene: 10. Germline CDR1 and CDR2: MGHRA and YSYEKL. The CDR3 totals 16 residues. The CDR3 spells CASSPATGNPSYEQYF. CDR3 nucleotide sequence: TGCGCCAGCAGCCCCGCGACAGGGAACCCATCCTACGAGCAGTACTTC.